This entry features one T cell receptor (beta chain) sequence. Extracted RNA was reverse transcribed, and the resulting cDNA served as sequencing template. Sequenced by immunoSEQ multiplex PCR; TCRdb stores in-frame clones only, minus some. The top ten hold more than 20% of the sample, which has approximately 99,000 clones, 55% to 70% seen once. V gave up 5 bases and J gave up 7 bases, with 11 bases separating them. CDR3 length equals 12 residues. CDR1 is SEHNR and CDR2 is FQNEAQ in the germline V gene (reference sequence). Sorting separated CD4+ and CD8+ T cells out of PBMCs. This entry comes from a study of CD8+ T cells in alopecia areata.

Material for sequencing was NKG2D-low CD8+ T cells sorted from blood. The sequence was collected from a human donor with alopecia areata. V and J are TRBV7-9 and TRBJ1-1; tentatively, D is TRBD1 (5 bases). CDR3 DNA: TGTGCCAGCAGCCCCCCCAGGGTTGAAGCTTTCTTT. As protein: CASSPPRVEAFF.